Listed below are T cell receptor beta chains from one sample, sequenced in a study of T cell responses to AZD1222 COVID-19 vaccine. Assay: immunoSEQ multiplex PCR; the TCRdb copy retains only in-frame clones and omits some. The table lists around 99,000 clones, around 89% of them singletons. The specimen was peripheral blood, collected on day 0 of AZD1222 vaccination. Source of these receptors: an adult in good health. Each CDR3 is given with its conserved first and last residue. A D gene is named only where the DNA matches it firmly. The size of a clone is reported for some rows only, either as once, few or many, or as a class for expanded clones.

J: TRBJ1-2; V: TRBV5-1; D: TRBD1; size: NA; CDR3: CASSAGTGSYGYTF; DNA: TGCGCCAGCAGCGCAGGGACAGGGAGCTATGGCTACACCTTC
J: TRBJ1-6; V: TRBV19; D: TRBD1; size: NA; CDR3: CASSITGQGNSPLHF; DNA: TGTGCCAGTAGTATAACGGGACAGGGTAATTCACCCCTCCACTTT
J: TRBJ2-6; V: TRBV7-9; D: NA; size: NA; CDR3: CASSFQLGRLSGANVLTF; DNA: TGTGCCAGCAGCTTTCAGTTAGGACGGCTCTCTGGGGCCAACGTCCTGACTTTC
J: TRBJ1-5; V: TRBV6-5; D: TRBD1; size: NA; CDR3: CASRVDRDQPQHF; DNA: TGTGCCAGCAGAGTCGACAGGGATCAGCCCCAGCATTTT
J: TRBJ1-3; V: TRBV15; D: NA; size: NA; CDR3: CASTQDPGNTIYF; DNA: TGTGCCTCGACTCAGGATCCAGGAAACACCATATATTTT
J: TRBJ2-7; V: TRBV5-1; D: TRBD2; size: NA; CDR3: CASSLALAGVGEQYF; DNA: TGCGCCAGCAGCTTGGCGCTAGCGGGAGTGGGGGAGCAGTACTTC
J: TRBJ2-2; V: TRBV5-6; D: NA; size: few; CDR3: CASSLYWGRNTGELFF; DNA: TGTGCCAGCAGCTTGTATTGGGGGCGGAACACCGGGGAGCTGTTTTTT
J: TRBJ1-1; V: TRBV6-5; D: NA; size: NA; CDR3: CASSYGGHGENTEAFF; DNA: TGTGCCAGCAGTTACGGAGGACACGGGGAGAACACTGAAGCTTTCTTT
J: TRBJ2-7; V: TRBV19; D: TRBD1; size: NA; CDR3: CASSIQPGQSYEQYF; DNA: TGTGCCAGTAGTATTCAACCGGGACAGAGCTACGAGCAGTACTTC
J: TRBJ2-7; V: TRBV7-9; D: NA; size: once; CDR3: CASSLTSYEQYF; DNA: TGTGCCAGCAGCTTAACCTCCTACGAGCAGTACTTC
J: TRBJ2-2; V: TRBV11-3; D: TRBD2; size: NA; CDR3: CASGSTSGRKDTGELFF; DNA: TGTGCCAGCGGCTCGACTAGCGGGAGAAAGGACACCGGGGAGCTGTTTTTT
J: TRBJ2-2; V: TRBV27; D: NA; size: few; CDR3: CASTIAALRDTGELFF; DNA: TGTGCCAGTACAATAGCGGCGCTCCGGGACACCGGGGAGCTGTTTTTT
J: TRBJ2-1; V: TRBV9; D: NA; size: NA; CDR3: CASSVVGGNNEQFF; DNA: TGTGCCAGCAGCGTAGTAGGAGGAAACAATGAGCAGTTCTTC
J: TRBJ1-4; V: TRBV13; D: NA; size: few; CDR3: CASSLQGTNEKLFF; DNA: TGTGCCAGCAGCTTACAGGGGACTAATGAAAAACTGTTTTTT
J: TRBJ2-1; V: TRBV13; D: NA; size: NA; CDR3: CAAGRRNNEQFF; DNA: TGTGCCGCCGGGCGGAGGAACAATGAGCAGTTCTTC
J: TRBJ2-1; V: TRBV25-1; D: NA; size: NA; CDR3: CASSETSSYNEQFF; DNA: TGTGCCAGCAGTGAAACTTCCTCCTACAATGAGCAGTTCTTC
J: TRBJ2-2; V: TRBV25-1; D: NA; size: NA; CDR3: CASSELVGGDFTGELFF; DNA: TGTGCCAGCAGTGAATTAGTGGGAGGCGACTTCACCGGGGAGCTGTTTTTT
J: TRBJ1-5; V: TRBV30; D: NA; size: NA; CDR3: CAWSPLNSNQPQHF; DNA: TGTGCCTGGAGTCCCCTGAATAGCAATCAGCCCCAGCATTTT
J: TRBJ2-1; V: TRBV29-1; D: TRBD2; size: NA; CDR3: CSGSTSGRYEQFF; DNA: TGCAGCGGCTCGACTAGCGGGAGATACGAGCAGTTCTTC
J: TRBJ1-1; V: TRBV12-5; D: NA; size: NA; CDR3: CASAYQHTEAFF; DNA: TGTGCTAGTGCCTACCAGCACACTGAAGCTTTCTTT
J: TRBJ2-5; V: TRBV10-3; D: TRBD1; size: NA; CDR3: CAISQGQGGQETQYF; DNA: TGTGCCATCAGCCAGGGACAGGGGGGACAAGAGACCCAGTACTTC
J: TRBJ2-3; V: TRBV29-1; D: NA; size: once; CDR3: CSVARGTDTQYF; DNA: TGCAGCGTTGCGAGGGGCACAGATACGCAGTATTTT
J: TRBJ1-1; V: TRBV7-9; D: TRBD1; size: NA; CDR3: CASSHRQGSNTEAFF; DNA: TGTGCCAGCAGCCACCGACAGGGATCCAACACTGAAGCTTTCTTT
J: TRBJ2-2; V: TRBV7-7; D: NA; size: NA; CDR3: CASSPFMSTGELFF; DNA: TGTGCCAGCAGCCCCTTTATGAGCACCGGGGAGCTGTTTTTT
J: TRBJ1-5; V: TRBV2; D: NA; size: NA; CDR3: CASILDSNQPQHF; DNA: NA
J: TRBJ1-6; V: TRBV29-1; D: TRBD1; size: NA; CDR3: CSPYRGPNSPLHF; DNA: TGCAGCCCTTACAGGGGGCCTAATTCACCCCTCCACTTT
J: TRBJ2-1; V: TRBV29-1; D: NA; size: NA; CDR3: CSVEGGPGYNEQFF; DNA: TGCAGCGTTGAAGGGGGGCCGGGATACAATGAGCAGTTCTTC
J: TRBJ1-6; V: TRBV4-1; D: TRBD1; size: once; CDR3: CASSQEGGGYSPLHF; DNA: TGCGCCAGCAGCCAAGAGGGAGGGGGCTATTCACCCCTCCACTTT
J: TRBJ2-3; V: TRBV18; D: TRBD2; size: medium-sized; CDR3: CASSLVFSGEVTDTQYF; DNA: TGTGCCAGCTCACTCGTATTTAGCGGGGAGGTCACAGATACGCAGTATTTT
J: TRBJ2-3; V: TRBV28; D: NA; size: NA; CDR3: CASSFGRDTQYF; DNA: TGTGCCAGCAGTTTTGGGCGGGATACGCAGTATTTT
J: TRBJ1-1; V: TRBV12-3/TRBV12-4; D: NA; size: NA; CDR3: CASSVELGTEAFF; DNA: TGTGCCAGCAGTGTAGAACTGGGAACTGAAGCTTTCTTT
J: TRBJ2-1; V: TRBV24-1; D: TRBD2; size: NA; CDR3: CATSDLPGLAGGGDEQFF; DNA: TGTGCCACCAGTGATCTACCGGGACTAGCGGGTGGGGGTGATGAGCAGTTCTTC
J: TRBJ2-2; V: TRBV12-5; D: TRBD1; size: NA; CDR3: CASVRGQNTGELFF; DNA: TGTGCTAGTGTAAGGGGGCAAAACACCGGGGAGCTGTTTTTT
J: TRBJ1-5; V: TRBV30; D: TRBD1; size: NA; CDR3: CAWSVRQGVGQPQHF; DNA: TGTGCCTGGAGTGTGCGGCAGGGGGTGGGACAGCCCCAGCATTTT
J: TRBJ1-1; V: TRBV28; D: TRBD1; size: once; CDR3: CASSSGQGDTEAFF; DNA: TGTGCCAGCAGCTCGGGACAGGGTGACACTGAAGCTTTCTTT
J: TRBJ1-1; V: TRBV28; D: NA; size: NA; CDR3: CASSFPQKTAAFF; DNA: TGTGCCAGCAGTTTCCCACAGAAAACGGCAGCTTTCTTT
J: TRBJ1-4; V: TRBV27; D: NA; size: NA; CDR3: CASSLLDGKLFF; DNA: TGTGCCAGCAGTTTATTGGATGGAAAACTGTTTTTT
J: TRBJ1-1; V: TRBV28; D: NA; size: NA; CDR3: CASSLGPMGGVTEAFF; DNA: TGTGCCAGCAGTTTAGGCCCTATGGGGGGAGTCACTGAAGCTTTCTTT
J: TRBJ2-3; V: TRBV10-3; D: NA; size: NA; CDR3: CASRSDPDTQYF; DNA: TGTGCCAGCCGGTCGGATCCAGATACGCAGTATTTT
J: TRBJ2-2; V: TRBV5-1; D: TRBD2; size: once; CDR3: CASSGTSGGTGELFF; DNA: TGCGCCAGCAGCGGAACTAGCGGGGGCACCGGGGAGCTGTTTTTT